This is a list of T cell receptor beta chains from one sample in a study of shared clonotypes between healthy human individuals. Data came from immunoSEQ multiplex PCR; TCRdb stores just in-frame clones and leaves some out. The top ten hold 0.35% to 0.5% of the sample, which has roughly 2.2 million clones, 85% to 95% seen once. Sequencing was done on a sample of naive CD4+ T cells from PBMCs. Every receptor here comes from a man younger than 35 in good health. Some clones in this sample may be carry-over from other donors' samples. The CDR3 runs from the conserved cysteine through the conserved F or W. The order of the fields is D gene, J gene, V gene, CDR3 protein, CDR3 DNA. D genes are given only for firm matches.

d_gene: NA; j_gene: TRBJ1-1; v_gene: TRBV6-1; CDR3aa: CASSEGYGTEAFF; CDR3nt: TGTGCCAGCAGTGAAGGTTACGGCACTGAAGCTTTCTTT
d_gene: NA; j_gene: TRBJ2-3; v_gene: TRBV5-1; CDR3aa: CASSLSRGDTDTQYF; CDR3nt: TGCGCCAGCAGCCTTTCCCGGGGCGACACAGATACGCAGTATTTT
d_gene: TRBD2; j_gene: TRBJ2-1; v_gene: TRBV28; CDR3aa: CASSVPTRGGDNEQFF; CDR3nt: TGTGCCAGCAGTGTCCCTACTAGGGGAGGGGACAATGAGCAGTTCTTC
d_gene: NA; j_gene: TRBJ1-1; v_gene: TRBV7-2; CDR3aa: CASSSMMNTEAFF; CDR3nt: TGTGCCAGCAGCTCAATGATGAACACTGAAGCTTTCTTT
d_gene: TRBD2; j_gene: TRBJ2-7; v_gene: TRBV5-1; CDR3aa: CASSPQASGTWGSYEQYF; CDR3nt: TGCGCCAGCAGCCCACAGGCTAGCGGGACCTGGGGATCCTACGAGCAGTACTTC
d_gene: TRBD1; j_gene: TRBJ2-7; v_gene: TRBV5-6; CDR3aa: CASSLTGGSGEQYF; CDR3nt: TGTGCCAGCAGCTTGACAGGGGGTTCTGGAGAGCAGTACTTC
d_gene: TRBD1; j_gene: TRBJ1-1; v_gene: TRBV6-4; CDR3aa: CASRADRGRTEAFF; CDR3nt: TGTGCCAGCAGGGCCGACAGGGGGCGGACTGAAGCTTTCTTT
d_gene: NA; j_gene: TRBJ2-4; v_gene: TRBV5-1; CDR3aa: CASSLSRNIQYF; CDR3nt: TGCGCCAGCAGCTTAAGCAGAAACATTCAGTACTTC
d_gene: TRBD1; j_gene: TRBJ2-1; v_gene: TRBV27; CDR3aa: CASSLKPGQDNEQFF; CDR3nt: TGTGCCAGCAGTTTAAAACCGGGACAGGACAATGAGCAGTTCTTC
d_gene: NA; j_gene: TRBJ2-1; v_gene: TRBV11-3; CDR3aa: CASSISNEQFF; CDR3nt: TGTGCCAGCAGCATTAGCAATGAGCAGTTCTTC